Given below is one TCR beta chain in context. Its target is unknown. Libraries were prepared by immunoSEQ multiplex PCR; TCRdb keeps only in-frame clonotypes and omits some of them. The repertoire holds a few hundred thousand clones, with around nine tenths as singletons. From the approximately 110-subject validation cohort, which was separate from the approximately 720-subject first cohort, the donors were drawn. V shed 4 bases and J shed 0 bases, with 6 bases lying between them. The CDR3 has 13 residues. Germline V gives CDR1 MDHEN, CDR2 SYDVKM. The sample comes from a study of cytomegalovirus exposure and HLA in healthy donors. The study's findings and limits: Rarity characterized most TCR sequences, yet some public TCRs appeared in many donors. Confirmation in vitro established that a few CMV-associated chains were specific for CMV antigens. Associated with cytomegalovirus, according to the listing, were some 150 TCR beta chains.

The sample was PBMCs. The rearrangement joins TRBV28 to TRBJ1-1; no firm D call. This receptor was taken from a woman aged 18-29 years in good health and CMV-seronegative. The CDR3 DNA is TGTGCCAGCAGTTCCCTTATGAACACTGAAGCTTTCTTT. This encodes CASSSLMNTEAFF.